This TCR beta chain emerged from a study of T cell responses to AZD1222 COVID-19 vaccine (dated by TCRdb to the early 2020s). About the full investigation: A total of under 250 trial participants underwent TCR sequencing, of whom about 200 had received two doses of AZD1222 and about 26 had received two doses of the MenACWY control vaccine. Trial participants were enrolled into age subgroups of 18-55, 56-69 and 70-plus years, which contained 148, 28 and 57 TCR-sequenced participants, respectively. Results the study describes overall, beyond this receptor: Participants were mostly white British and included more females than males, and it was suggested by the authors that clonal diversity may have been underestimated. The 56-69-year group was small, and its depth increase did not reach significance, likely because of low power. Reportedly, almost half of the unique spike-specific TCRs recognized epitopes lying outside the regions that are mutated in the B.1.351 and B.1.1.7 variants. Conclusions about previously exposed vaccinees are limited, since just six or seven AZD1222 recipients were seropositive for SARS-CoV-2 at baseline. No day 14 peak-response samples were available, so repertoires were characterized only after the peak T cell response. Spike-specific TCR breadth and depth rose significantly after two AZD1222 doses compared with day 0 and with MenACWY recipients. The vaccine-associated CD4 TCRs covered the entire spike protein, and the dominant responses fell in regions 160-218 and 743-854.

The CDR3 regions of human TCRbeta chains were analyzed by immunosequencing. The authors processed their data as follows. TCRs in the repertoires were matched against a reference library of SARS-CoV-2-specific TCRs that had been generated with the MIRA antigen-specificity platform. Breadth meant the fraction of unique TCRs that were SARS-CoV-2-associated, whereas depth meant the fraction of total T cells that were SARS-CoV-2-associated. Using the MIRA data, each spike-specific TCR was mapped to the spike region that the TCR reacts to and placed in a CD4 or CD8 class. Log10-transformed breadth and depth values were compared by one-way ANOVA with Sidak's multiple comparisons tests. Here the immuneACCESS table is served through TCRdb, limited to in-frame sequences with V and J called. Missing clones are a known gap in these copies; in checked studies unresolved V genes cover under half, and the rest lacks a known reason. Clone size and V and J calls were adopted from that table, with D and trimming inferred from the DNA. This sample lists 130,000 to 150,000 clones; 93% were detected once. Of the sample, about 12% is held by the ten largest clones.

CDR1 and CDR2, per the germline V gene (reference sequence), are LNHDA and SQIVND. The junction shows trimming of 5 bases on V and 2 bases on J, and the gene matches do not reach 3 bases of it. The CDR3 runs 14 residues from the cysteine to the phenylalanine. Just the 42-base CDR3 DNA is kept, in frame starting at base 1. What the time point label conveys for this sample: sample from adult after SARS-CoV-2 infection, after symptom onset. Two convalescent COVID-19 patients, sampled after symptom onset from adults with prior SARS-CoV-2 infection, were also TCR-sequenced for comparison. For this clone: Its cognate antigen has yet to be identified. There are no base qualities to consult, and no much larger clone falls within one base. The same CDR3 arises from other DNA sequences in this sample as well.

The V gene is TRBV19 and the J gene is TRBJ1-5; 7 junctional bases match TRBD1. Source: peripheral blood, taken after recovery from COVID-19. The TCR originated in an adult who had recovered from COVID-19. The DNA sequence is TGTGCCAGTAGTTTAACAGGGGGCAATCAGCCCCAGCATTTT. Protein translation: CASSLTGGNQPQHF.